A selection of T cell receptor beta chains follows, all from one sample in a study of control samples from healthy donors and cancer patients. Produced via immunoSEQ multiplex PCR; TCRdb's table is partial and in-frame only. The profile covers about 180,000 clones, with roughly 92% appearing a single time and over 1.1% taken by the ten largest. Sequences were obtained from blood. The receptors shown here come from a man aged 30-40 years in good health. Each CDR3 is given with its conserved first and last residue. The order of the fields is J gene, V gene, D gene, CDR3 protein. The D gene is left open where the match is weak.

TRBJ1-2,TRBV18,NA,CASSPTTGIYGYTF
TRBJ1-1,TRBV10-1,NA,CASSETFPGFTVNTEAFF
TRBJ1-6,TRBV6-1,NA,CASSELGKGSPLHF
TRBJ1-2,TRBV4-2,NA,CASSQDPTGLSRYGYTF
TRBJ1-2,TRBV6-5,NA,CASSQGGQNGYTF
TRBJ1-3,TRBV3-1/TRBV3-2,NA,CASSQGRGHYSGNTIYF
TRBJ2-1,TRBV5-1,NA,CASSPTRAYNEQFF
TRBJ1-3,TRBV29-1,NA,CSVGVTGNTIYF
TRBJ1-2,TRBV28,NA,CASSFGGDYGYTF
TRBJ1-6,TRBV27,NA,CATHSEGSSPLHF
TRBJ1-2,TRBV5-4,NA,CASSMVRPLYGYTF
TRBJ2-3,TRBV3-1/TRBV3-2,TRBD2,CASSQDALAGSLDTQYF
TRBJ1-5,TRBV6-1,NA,CASSEVSLGQPQHF
TRBJ2-7,TRBV10-3,TRBD1,CATSPGQGSYEQYF
TRBJ2-1,TRBV10-3,TRBD2,CAISEAGGYNEQFF
TRBJ2-5,TRBV28,TRBD1,CASSSRDRVQETQYF
TRBJ1-2,TRBV4-3,NA,CASSQDRDSRNYGYTF
TRBJ2-7,TRBV5-1,NA,CASSLAYEQYF
TRBJ2-1,TRBV19,NA,CASSMVEGAYNEQFF
TRBJ1-3,TRBV25-1,NA,CASSEQGRMGNTIYF
TRBJ2-7,TRBV1,NA,CTSSPGLAGGTYEQYF
TRBJ1-1,TRBV7-9,NA,CASSSPQGLNTEAFF
TRBJ2-1,TRBV5-1,TRBD1,CASSLDRGWGEQFF
TRBJ1-1,TRBV5-1,TRBD1,CASSRRQGGTEAFF
TRBJ1-1,TRBV18,NA,CASSPRQDMNTEAFF
TRBJ2-1,TRBV27,TRBD1,CASSLTGNEQFF
TRBJ1-5,TRBV7-8,TRBD1,CASSVKTYRGDQPQHF
TRBJ1-4,TRBV27,NA,CASSLEGGRWATNEKLFF
TRBJ2-5,TRBV9,TRBD1,CASSADRGLETQYF
TRBJ2-1,TRBV7-8,NA,CASSLRPDTFGNEQFF
TRBJ2-3,TRBV7-2,TRBD1,CASRRQGAQDTQYF
TRBJ1-2,TRBV14,NA,CASSQGFGGGYTF
TRBJ2-2,TRBV9,NA,CASRPGVDTGELFF
TRBJ2-3,TRBV10-3,NA,CAISVGTSTDTQYF
TRBJ2-7,TRBV18,TRBD2,CASSPPVGQGGEQYF
TRBJ1-5,TRBV30,NA,CAWGPRQPQHF
TRBJ2-7,TRBV28,TRBD2,CASSFGASGSYEQYF
TRBJ1-2,TRBV19,NA,CASSSPGTESGYTF
TRBJ1-1,TRBV6-4,NA,CASSVTEEMNTEAFF
TRBJ2-5,TRBV6-5,NA,CASSYWGARGETQYF
TRBJ2-7,TRBV6-5,NA,CASSYSTTGHSYEQYF
TRBJ1-5,TRBV30,NA,CAWSTGVGNQPQHF
TRBJ2-2,TRBV6-1,NA,CASSESQYSNTGELFF
TRBJ1-2,TRBV5-1,TRBD1,CASSYWTGGTYGYTF
TRBJ2-7,TRBV19,NA,CASSARLGYEQYF
TRBJ2-2,TRBV5-5,NA,CASSQTAKNTGELFF
TRBJ2-1,TRBV24-1,TRBD2,CATSDDPSGTVEQFF
TRBJ1-6,TRBV27,TRBD1,CASSLGQGRYSPLHF
TRBJ2-2,TRBV7-2,NA,CASSLGARNTGELFF
TRBJ2-1,TRBV4-2,NA,CASSQEWQLGGEQFF
TRBJ2-1,TRBV4-1,NA,CASKTSGLTGNEQFF
TRBJ2-7,TRBV5-1,TRBD2,CASSWRTSGSYEQYF
TRBJ1-6,TRBV30,TRBD1,CAWSDSRGRLSPLHF
TRBJ1-1,TRBV7-6,NA,CASSLYSLWDTEAFF
TRBJ1-3,TRBV24-1,TRBD1,CATQTGNSGNTIYF
TRBJ2-1,TRBV5-1,TRBD2,CASSLSRERTMGEQFF
TRBJ2-3,TRBV5-1,TRBD2,CASSLDRRGRDTQYF